The clone carrying this T cell receptor beta chain appeared once. Subsets obtained from CD4+ cells comprised CD45RA+ naive and CD45RA-negative memory cells. These data belong to a study of shared clonotypes between healthy human individuals. Whole-study context: Aged 18 to 49, the donors were a couple of women and a few men.

CDR1 SGHRS and CDR2 YFSETQ come from the germline V gene. V lost 5 bases, J lost 3 bases, and 4 bases stayed unmatched. The CDR3 extends over 13 amino acids. Authors' data handling: In the immunoSEQ data, sequences were junction-only and lacked quality scores, so filtering differed. Using immunoSEQ multiplex PCR, the repertoire was profiled, and TCRdb retains in-frame clones only, with some absent. V, J and clone size are taken as reported in that table, and D and trimming were inferred from the DNA itself. The profile shows about 2.3 million clones, 92% of them singletons. The sequence was obtained from a man in his late teens or twenties in good health. Some clones in this sample may be carry-over from other donors' samples. The sample consisted of naive CD4+ T cells from PBMCs. Subset denoted: CD45RA+ positively selected. The V gene is TRBV5-1, the J gene TRBJ2-7; 8 positions agree with TRBD1. Here the CDR3 DNA reads TGCGCCAGCAGTGAGGGACAGGTCTACGAGCAGTACTTC. It is translated as CASSEGQVYEQYF.